This entry features one TCR beta chain sequence. Antigen: not known. The data are from a study of shared clonotypes between healthy human individuals. Whole-study findings and limits: The rarefaction results pointed to incomplete sorted-subset sequencing despite large depth. Among the subsets, naive ones generally showed larger estimated richness than memory ones.

The V gene's germline CDR1 is KGHSH and CDR2 LQKENI. V was cut by 0 bases and J by 0 bases, with 9 bases left in between. This CDR3 region has 15 residues. Sequenced by immunoSEQ multiplex PCR; TCRdb stores in-frame clones only, minus some. The sample yields approximately 2.3 million clones, 93% seen once. The chain is built from TRBV18 and TRBJ2-7; D is undetermined. The receptor comes from a young man in good health. Some clones in this sample may be carry-over from other donors' samples. What was sequenced was naive CD4+ T cells from PBMCs. The subset was: CD45RA+ positively selected. The CDR3 region is CASSPPTESSYEQYF. CDR3 in DNA: TGTGCCAGCTCACCACCGACGGAAAGCTCCTACGAGCAGTACTTC.